Each of the 21 T cell receptor beta chains below was sequenced from the same sample in a study of shared clonotypes between healthy human individuals. Only CD45RO-negative cells positively selected for CCR7 counted as naive CD8 cells, so terminally differentiated effector memory CD45RA+ cells were excluded. TCRdb's copy holds only in-frame clones and misses some; the assay was immunoSEQ multiplex PCR. The data contain about 2 million clones, approximately 94% of them seen just once; the ten biggest clones take up roughly 1%. The source material was naive CD8+ T cells sorted from blood. These receptors all stem from a man aged 18-30 years in good health.

Comments on this clone: The same CDR3 arises from other DNA sequences in this sample as well. The chain employs TRBV13 and TRBJ2-5; possibly TRBD1 for D (5 bases). The CDR3 is 14 amino acids. The V end lost 0 bases, the J end lost 4 bases, and 9 bases lay between the germline ends. CDR1 PRHDT and CDR2 FYEKMQ come from the germline V gene (reference sequence). The CDR3 region is CASSLGQGGETQYF. CDR3 nucleotide sequence: TGTGCCAGCAGCTTAGGGCAGGGCGGAGAGACCCAGTACTTC.

Written as DNA, the CDR3 is TGCGCCAGCAGCTTCGCGAGCGGGAGGGCCGAGGGCACCGGGGAGCTGTTTTTT. Translated: CASSFASGRAEGTGELFF. The gene calls are TRBV5-1 and TRBJ2-2, with TRBD2 matching 10 bases. The V gene's germline CDR1 is SGHRS and CDR2 YFSETQ. The junction had 11 bases not matched to a gene; V was cut back by 2 bases and J by 4 bases. CDR3 length: 18 amino acids.

This chain links TRBV7-6 with TRBJ1-1; tentative D call: TRBD1 (5 bases). Trimming cost V 4 bases and J 1 base, with 10 bases left between them. The CDR3 contains 14 residues. Looked up from germline, CDR1 is SGHVS and CDR2 is FNYEAQ. The CDR3 sequence is CASSSMGQNTEAFF. The CDR3 DNA is TGTGCCAGCAGCTCTATGGGGCAGAACACTGAAGCTTTCTTT.

V is TRBV7-4 and J is TRBJ2-4; 10 nucleotides line up with TRBD2. Trimming at V came to 2 bases and at J to 1 base, leaving 2 bases not matched to a gene. This CDR3 has 16 amino acids. CDR1 and CDR2 (germline): SGHVT, SQSDAQ. The DNA of the CDR3 is TGTGCCAGCAGCTTAACTAGCGGGACGGCCAAAAACATTCAGTACTTC. Amino acids: CASSLTSGTAKNIQYF.

J is TRBJ2-1 and V is TRBV18; TRBD1 matches 9 bases. V dropped 3 bases and J dropped 3; count of bases not matched to a gene: 3. Germline V gene lookup returns CDR1 KGHSH and CDR2 LQKENI. The CDR3 is 15 residues long. The CDR3 DNA reads TGTGCCAGCTCACCGTGGGACAGGGACTACAATGAGCAGTTCTTC. It is translated as CASSPWDRDYNEQFF.

A note on this clone: Within the sample, other DNA sequences also encode this same CDR3. The chain links TRBV19 to TRBJ1-1, with D maybe TRBD1 (5 bases). The CDR3 totals 14 residues. The V gene's germline CDR1 is LNHDA and CDR2 SQIVND (reference sequence). V was cut by 3 bases and J by 5 bases, with 13 bases left in between. In DNA form, the CDR3 reads TGTGCCAGTAGTATCTGGGGGGAGGGAACTGAAGCTTTCTTT. Protein sequence: CASSIWGEGTEAFF.

The V call is TRBV4-1, the J call TRBJ1-2; 7 bases are shared with TRBD1. Germline V CDR1 and CDR2: MGHRA, YSYEKL. V shed 1 base, J shed 6 bases, and the junction held 5 bases outside the gene matches. This CDR3 has 14 amino acids. This CDR3 is CASSQVQGYDGYTF. The CDR3 region has the DNA TGCGCCAGCAGCCAAGTACAGGGGTACGATGGCTACACCTTC.

This sequence joins TRBV2 and TRBJ1-1, with TRBD1 as a possible D gene (6 bases). Germline loops: CDR1 SNHLY, CDR2 FYNNEI. Trimming cost V 5 bases and J 3 bases, with 16 bases left between them. CDR3 size: 15 residues. The CDR3 region has the DNA TGTGCCAGCAGTACGGTACAGGGTGCATACACTGAAGCTTTCTTT. Its translation is CASSTVQGAYTEAFF.

V gene TRBV28 combines with J gene TRBJ2-1; no clear D. CDR1 and CDR2 from the germline V gene are MDHEN and SYDVKM. The V gene lost 2 bases and the J gene lost 6 bases, with 8 bases spanning the gap. The CDR3 is 13 amino acids. Here the CDR3 DNA reads TGTGCCAGCAGTTTACAGGACGGCAATGAGCAGTTCTTC. The encoded protein is CASSLQDGNEQFF.

V usage is TRBV7-9 and J usage is TRBJ2-7, with 12 bases that match TRBD2. Germline loops: CDR1 SEHNR, CDR2 FQNEAQ (reference sequence). This CDR3 contains 16 residues. The V gene end was trimmed by 2 bases and the J gene end by 3 bases; junction bases not matched to a gene: 5. CDR3: CASSLPMGLAGYEQYF. The DNA of the CDR3 is TGTGCCAGCAGCTTACCCATGGGACTAGCGGGCTACGAGCAGTACTTC.

This clone appeared a few times. The chain couples TRBV4-3 to TRBJ1-4, with TRBD1 identical over 9 bases. Per germline, CDR1 LGHNA and CDR2 YSLEER. The trim removed 3 bases at V and 5 bases at J, leaving 7 bases unmatched. This CDR3 is 16 amino acids long. CDR3 amino acids: CASSQSPGTGNEKLFF. The CDR3 nucleotides are TGCGCCAGCAGCCAGTCCCCCGGGACAGGGAATGAAAAACTGTTTTTT.

In the case of this clone: This same CDR3 is encoded by further DNA sequences in the sample. The J gene is TRBJ1-2, the V gene TRBV29-1; possibly TRBD1 for D (5 bases). V was shortened by 3 bases and J by 4 bases, with 9 bases between the two germline ends. This CDR3 spans 12 amino acids. Germline assignment: CDR1 SQVTM and CDR2 ANQGSEA. The CDR3 loop reads CSVERGGYGYTF. The CDR3 DNA reads as TGCAGCGTTGAGAGGGGCGGCTATGGCTACACCTTC. The complete variable domain, with remaining parts taken from reference TRBV29-1 and TRBJ1-2, reads SAVISQKPSRDICQRGTSLTIQCQVDSQVTMMFWYRQQPGQSLTLIATANQGSEATYESGFVIDKFPISRPNLTFSTLTVSNMSPEDSSIYLCSVERGGYGYTFGSGTRLTVV.

The chain links TRBV7-9 to TRBJ2-3; 7 bases map to TRBD1. The CDR3 is 15 residues long. With 6 bases clipped from V and 0 bases from J, the junction kept 6 bases outside the gene matches. Germline CDR1 is SEHNR and CDR2 is FQNEAQ (reference sequence). In nucleotides, the CDR3 is TGTGCCAGCAGGAGACAGGGTCCTAGCACAGATACGCAGTATTTT. Its protein product is CASRRQGPSTDTQYF.

The DNA for the CDR3 is TGTGCCAGCAGCGGGACTAGCGGGGGGCCCTTCCAAGAGACCCAGTACTTC. Its translation: CASSGTSGGPFQETQYF. V usage is TRBV27 and J usage is TRBJ2-5; 15 bases line up with TRBD2. The CDR3 spans 17 residues. V lost 6 bases, J lost 1 base, and 6 bases stayed unmatched. The germline CDR1 and CDR2 sequences are MNHEY and SMNVEV (reference sequence).

The V call is TRBV9, the J call TRBJ2-2; 8 bases are a match to TRBD1. The trim removed 4 bases at V and 1 base at J, leaving 9 bases unmatched. CDR1 SGDLS and CDR2 YYNGEE come from the germline V gene. This CDR3 spans 17 amino acids. Written as DNA, the CDR3 is TGTGCCAGCAGCTCCCCATCCGGGACAGGGAACACCGGGGAGCTGTTTTTT. Its translation is CASSSPSGTGNTGELFF.

This chain uses TRBV6-5 with TRBJ1-3, with a possible D match to TRBD1 (6 bases). Per the germline V gene, CDR1 is MNHEY and CDR2 is SVGAGI. This CDR3 has 14 amino acids. V lost 8 bases and J 0 bases, leaving 11 bases between the germline ends. The CDR3, as DNA: TGTGCCAGCCGAGGGGGAAGCTCTGGAAACACCATATATTTT. It encodes CASRGGSSGNTIYF.

The chain is built from TRBV6-5 and TRBJ2-7; 12 bases are a match to TRBD2. The ends lost 5 bases at V and 5 bases at J; junction bases unmatched: 7. Germline V lookup: CDR1 MNHEY, CDR2 SVGAGI. The CDR3 contains 15 residues. DNA for the CDR3: TGTGCCAGCAGTCCCGGACTAGCGGGGCACGACGAGCAGTACTTC. It is translated as CASSPGLAGHDEQYF.

This clone was found once. The V gene is TRBV4-3, the J gene TRBJ2-1; 10 bases fit TRBD2. V lost 3 bases and J lost 7; bases outside the gene matches: 18. CDR3 length: 19 amino acids. Per germline, CDR1 LGHNA and CDR2 YSLEER. DNA of the CDR3: TGCGCCAGCAGCCAGGACTTCGGTTTACTAGCGGGATCAGGGAATGAGCAGTTCTTC. Translating it yields CASSQDFGLLAGSGNEQFF.

V and J are TRBV27 and TRBJ2-5; 7 nucleotides match TRBD1. CDR1 is MNHEY, CDR2 SMNVEV, per germline (reference sequence). The trim removed 5 bases at V and 7 bases at J, leaving 7 bases unmatched. The CDR3 is 13 residues long. The CDR3 bases are TGTGCCAGCAGTCTGGGACAGACCGGGACCCAGTACTTC. Residues: CASSLGQTGTQYF.

This clone was found once. The genes are TRBV7-9 and TRBJ2-2, with 9 bases that match TRBD2. J lost 2 bases, V lost 5 bases, and 6 bases had no gene match. The CDR3 covers 16 residues. Germline-derived CDR1 and CDR2 are SEHNR and FQNEAQ (reference sequence). The CDR3 bases are TGTGCCAGCAGCGGAATAGCGGGGGATAACACCGGGGAGCTGTTTTTT. This gives the protein CASSGIAGDNTGELFF.

The chain recombines TRBV7-2 with TRBJ2-7, with TRBD2 matching 9 bases. CDR1 and CDR2 from the germline V gene are SGHTA and FQGNSA. The CDR3 has 14 amino acids. The junction had 10 bases not matched to a gene; V was cut back by 5 bases and J by 8 bases. CDR3 sequence: CASSPYSGRNQQYF. CDR3 nucleotide sequence: TGTGCCAGCAGCCCCTACAGCGGGAGGAATCAGCAGTACTTC.